The rows below give T cell receptor beta chains drawn from one sample of a study of control samples from healthy donors and cancer patients. Assay used: immunoSEQ multiplex PCR; TCRdb lists only in-frame clones, some missing. The sample consists of about 170,000 clones, approximately 91% of them appearing once. The specimen was blood. These receptors were collected from a woman between 40 and 55 years old in good health. The CDR3 runs from the conserved cysteine through the conserved F or W.

j_call v_call cdr3_aa
TRBJ2-6 TRBV5-1 CASSSTPSGANVLTF
TRBJ2-7 TRBV2 CASWGLAQDEQYF
TRBJ2-1 TRBV5-1 CASSLRSGDNEQFF
TRBJ1-5 TRBV2 CASSERPQGSNQPQHF
TRBJ2-7 TRBV7-8 CASSLDRVYEQYF
TRBJ1-5 TRBV12-3/TRBV12-4 CASKWGNQPQHF
TRBJ2-3 TRBV7-9 CASSLTQDTQYF
TRBJ1-1 TRBV3-1/TRBV3-2 CASSRGQANTEAFF
TRBJ2-6 TRBV10-3 CAISDGSGANVLTF
TRBJ1-2 TRBV4-1 CASSLKTGAGSLGGYTF
TRBJ2-2 TRBV5-1 CASSQTGVAGELFF
TRBJ1-2 TRBV6-5 CASRGEGLGYGYTF
TRBJ1-3 TRBV6-1 CASSEEGVRAGNTIYF
TRBJ2-2 TRBV2 CASSFGTSGNTGELFF
TRBJ2-2 TRBV4-1 CASRWRTENTGELFF
TRBJ1-1 TRBV15 CATSREGGLMNTEAFF
TRBJ1-1 TRBV19 CASSIGRGTEAFF
TRBJ1-2 TRBV19 CASSIMQGRSYGYTF
TRBJ2-5 TRBV20-1 CSAVKVETQYF
TRBJ1-1 TRBV18 CASSPPGGASTEAFF
TRBJ2-2 TRBV5-1 CASSFGIATGELFF
TRBJ2-5 TRBV3-1/TRBV3-2 CASSQAQGPQYF
TRBJ1-2 TRBV3-1/TRBV3-2 CASSHDRGHGYTF
TRBJ1-1 TRBV2 CASRDRGDTEAFF
TRBJ1-1 TRBV28 CASSLRRGQNTEAFF
TRBJ2-7 TRBV18 CASSLNPGEQYF
TRBJ2-1 TRBV11-2 CASRSGLAGGSSYNEQFF
TRBJ1-1 TRBV19 CASSHAHTEAFF
TRBJ1-1 TRBV7-9 CASGPDGNTEAFF
TRBJ2-5 TRBV27 CASSFVGGPEETQYF
TRBJ1-2 TRBV3-1/TRBV3-2 CASSQGVKSPYGYTF
TRBJ2-7 TRBV7-2 CASSLVGQGSHEQYF
TRBJ2-5 TRBV25-1 CASSGERGGVQETQYF
TRBJ1-1 TRBV4-1 CASSPDPANTEAFF
TRBJ1-1 TRBV28 CASSPTQSHTEAFF
TRBJ1-5 TRBV5-5 CASSKWDRGDQPQHF
TRBJ1-5 TRBV19 CAIGSEGTSNQPQHF
TRBJ2-3 TRBV4-1 CASSQGTGGADTQYF
TRBJ2-7 TRBV5-1 CASSVGTRTYEQYF
TRBJ2-7 TRBV12-3/TRBV12-4 CASSFEEGGEQYF
TRBJ1-5 TRBV5-4 CASSVDGPYSNQPQHF
TRBJ2-7 TRBV4-1 CASSQSESGYEQYF
TRBJ1-3 TRBV7-8 CASSSNTGAISGNTIYF
TRBJ1-6 TRBV10-3 CAIRAGVNSPLHF
TRBJ1-6 TRBV7-9 CASSQEQYNSPLHF
TRBJ1-3 TRBV6-5 CASKVAGSGNTIYF
TRBJ2-1 TRBV5-1 CASSPTGNSYNEQFF
TRBJ2-2 TRBV4-2 CASSPRSGRVNGELFF
TRBJ2-1 TRBV10-2 CASTPATSSYNEQFF
TRBJ1-2 TRBV5-1 CASSSSFGYTF
TRBJ1-1 TRBV3-1/TRBV3-2 CASSQDAIRPEAFF
TRBJ1-2 TRBV7-9 CASSLGQFYGYTF
TRBJ1-2 TRBV3-1/TRBV3-2 CASSQDPQMTGNYGYTF
TRBJ1-6 TRBV11-2 CASSPRQGANSPLHF